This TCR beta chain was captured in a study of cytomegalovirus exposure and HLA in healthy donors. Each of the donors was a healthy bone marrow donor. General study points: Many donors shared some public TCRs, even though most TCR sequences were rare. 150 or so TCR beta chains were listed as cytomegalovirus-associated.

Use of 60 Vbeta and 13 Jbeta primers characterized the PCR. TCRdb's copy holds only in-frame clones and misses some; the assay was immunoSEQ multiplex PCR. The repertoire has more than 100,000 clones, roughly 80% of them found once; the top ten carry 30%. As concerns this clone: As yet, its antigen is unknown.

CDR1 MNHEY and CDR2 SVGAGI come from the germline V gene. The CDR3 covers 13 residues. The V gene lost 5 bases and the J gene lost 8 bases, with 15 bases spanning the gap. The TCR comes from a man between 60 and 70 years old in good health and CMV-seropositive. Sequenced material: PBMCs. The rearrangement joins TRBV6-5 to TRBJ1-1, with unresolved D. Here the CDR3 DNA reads TGTGCCAGCAGTGTGGCCAGCCAGCGAGAAGCTTTCTTT. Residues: CASSVASQREAFF.